A single sample gave rise to the 12 T cell receptor beta chains below, sequenced in a study of blood T cell repertoires in COVID-19. Method: immunoSEQ multiplex PCR; TCRdb's copy keeps in-frame clones and lacks some. The sample includes more than 110,000 clones, around nine tenths of them seen just once. Sequencing was performed on peripheral blood. The receptors were gathered from a man aged 50-59 years with active or convalescent COVID-19.

V and J are TRBV25-1 and TRBJ1-2; tentative D call: TRBD1 (6 bases). This CDR3 region has 15 residues. Germline CDR1 and CDR2: MGHDK and SYGVNS. Trimming shortened V by 5 bases and J by 6 bases, and 19 bases separated the two germline ends. In nucleotides, the CDR3 is TGTGCCAGCAGTCCAGAGGGCGCCAGGGGTCATGGCTACACCTTC. This translates into CASSPEGARGHGYTF.

The gene calls are TRBV4-2 and TRBJ2-5; TRBD2 aligns across 10 bases. The CDR3 runs to 18 residues. With 0 bases clipped from V and 1 base from J, the junction kept 8 bases outside the gene matches. Per the germline V gene, CDR1 is LGHNA and CDR2 is YNFKEQ. This CDR3 reads CASSQDDPASGGQETQYF. The CDR3 DNA sequence: TGTGCCAGCAGCCAAGATGATCCGGCTAGCGGGGGCCAAGAGACCCAGTACTTC.

The chain combines TRBV11-2 with TRBJ1-1, with no clear D. The CDR3 length is 14 residues. The germline gives CDR1 SGHAT, CDR2 FQNNGV. V lost 2 bases and J 4 bases, leaving 11 bases between the germline ends. CDR3 sequence: CASSLMVAGTEAFF. CDR3 DNA: TGTGCCAGCAGCTTAATGGTGGCGGGCACTGAAGCTTTCTTT.

This chain joins TRBV28 and TRBJ2-5; possibly TRBD2 for D (6 bases). Germline V gene lookup returns CDR1 MDHEN and CDR2 SYDVKM. The CDR3 extends over 11 amino acids. V was trimmed by 6 bases and J by 11 bases, leaving 13 bases between them. CDR3 sequence reads: CASRTRGQQYF. CDR3 nucleotides: TGTGCCAGCAGGACTAGGGGCCAGCAGTACTTC.

The chain employs TRBV5-1 and TRBJ1-1, with 8 positions matching TRBD1. Trimming cost V 4 bases and J 4 bases; bases outside gene matches: 9. The germline V gene has CDR1 SGHRS and CDR2 YFSETQ. The CDR3 is 15 residues long. CDR3 region: CASSTGQGLGTEAFF. The CDR3 DNA reads as TGCGCCAGCAGCACAGGACAGGGTTTGGGCACTGAAGCTTTCTTT.

The rearrangement uses TRBV19 and TRBJ2-7; 9 nucleotides match TRBD2. From germline, CDR1 is LNHDA and CDR2 SQIVND (reference sequence). The CDR3 is 13 amino acids. J lost 13 bases, V lost 3 bases, and 10 bases had no gene match. CDR3 DNA sequence: TGTGCCAGTAGTATTTCCTCGGCGGGAGGGATTTACTTC. Translation: CASSISSAGGIYF.

The J gene is TRBJ1-1, the V gene TRBV30; perhaps TRBD1 as D (6 bases). Per the germline V gene, CDR1 is GTSNPN and CDR2 is SVGIG (reference sequence). The CDR3 contains 16 residues. V lost 7 bases and J lost 5, with 26 bases in between. The CDR3 DNA follows: TGTGCCTACCAACCGGTTGGACAGCCTCGAGGGACTGAAGCTTTCTTT. The encoded protein is CAYQPVGQPRGTEAFF.

This clone is a singleton in its sample. V and J are TRBV19 and TRBJ2-1, with D tentatively TRBD2 (7 bases). V gave up 4 bases and J gave up 3 bases, with 16 bases separating them. The CDR3 sequence is 16 residues long. CDR1 LNHDA and CDR2 SQIVND come from the germline V gene (reference sequence). The CDR3 coding sequence is TGTGCCAGTAGTAGCCAGGGGACTACGCGCTACAATGAGCAGTTCTTC. This sequence encodes CASSSQGTTRYNEQFF.

V gene TRBV18 combines with J gene TRBJ2-2; 9 bases fit TRBD2. V shed 1 base and J 0 bases; nucleotides not matched to a gene: 3. CDR3 length: 17 amino acids. CDR1 is KGHSH and CDR2 is LQKENI in the germline V gene. The CDR3 nucleotides are TGTGCCAGCTCACCACAGAGGACTAGCGCGAACACCGGGGAGCTGTTTTTT. Translating gives CASSPQRTSANTGELFF.

This clone was seen once. V usage is TRBV24-1 and J usage is TRBJ1-2; 9 positions agree with TRBD1. Per the germline V gene, CDR1 is KGHDR and CDR2 is SFDVKD. The V and J ends lost 0 bases and 3 bases, in that order; junction bases with no gene match: 4. CDR3 length: 16 amino acids. The CDR3 region has the DNA TGTGCCACCAGTGATTTGCGAACAGGGGGCGACTATGGCTACACCTTC. Translation: CATSDLRTGGDYGYTF.

The chain links TRBV2 to TRBJ2-3; 7 bases are shared with TRBD2. This CDR3 has 15 amino acids. Germline trimming cut 7 bases from V and 2 bases from J; bases unmatched to any gene: 9. CDR1 and CDR2 (germline): SNHLY, FYNNEI. The CDR3 loop is CASIKTSPTTDTQYF. The CDR3 region has the DNA TGTGCCAGCATTAAGACTAGCCCTACCACAGATACGCAGTATTTT.

This sequence joins TRBV10-3 and TRBJ2-3, with D perhaps TRBD1 (6 bases). The V gene's germline CDR1 is ENHRY and CDR2 SYGVKD. The CDR3 runs to 13 residues. The ends were cut back, 3 bases at V and 3 bases at J, with 7 bases in the middle. CDR3 in amino acids: CAISEGGTDTQYF. Written as DNA, the CDR3 is TGTGCCATCAGTGAAGGGGGAACAGATACGCAGTATTTT.